The T cell receptor (beta chain) described here comes from a study of shared clonotypes between healthy human individuals. Libraries were prepared by immunoSEQ multiplex PCR; TCRdb keeps only in-frame clonotypes and omits some of them. Of 800,000 to 950,000 clones in the sample, around 96% are singletons; the top ten hold roughly 0.23%. Only CD45RO-negative cells positively selected for CCR7 counted as naive CD8 cells, so terminally differentiated effector memory CD45RA+ cells were excluded. The sequenced material came from naive CD8+ T cells sorted from blood. The receptor was derived from a man aged 25-45 years in good health.

The CDR3 reads CASRTASGQATEAFF. The CDR3 region has the DNA TGTGCCAGCAGAACCGCAAGCGGGCAAGCCACTGAAGCTTTCTTT. The rearrangement links TRBV7-9 to TRBJ1-1; D is unresolved. The CDR3 extends over 15 amino acids. Trimming took off 6 bases at V and 4 bases at J, with 18 bases between the two ends. CDR1 SEHNR and CDR2 FQNEAQ come from the germline V gene (reference sequence).